The 29 T cell receptor beta chains reported below all come from one sample, sequenced in a study of blood T cell repertoires in COVID-19 (TCRdb year 2020). Receptors were amplified or captured by the immunoSEQ multiplex PCR assay. TCRdb mirrors the immuneACCESS table, restricted to in-frame sequences. Some clones are absent from its copies; in checked studies, under half trace to an unresolved V gene, and the reason for the others is unknown. For this sample the table gives some 260,000 clones, of which under 90% were detected only once. Together, the top ten hold over 4% of the sample. Source material: PBMCs or T cells enriched from blood (not recorded which). The receptors come from a man aged 25-45 years with acute COVID-19.

A few counts support this clone. The chain employs TRBV28 and TRBJ1-5; D gene unclear. Germline lookup yields CDR1 MDHEN and CDR2 SYDVKM. This CDR3 contains 12 residues. The V gene lost 3 bases and the J gene lost 6 bases, with 6 bases spanning the gap. The CDR3 region has the DNA TGTGCCAGCAGTTTTTCGGGTCAGCCCCAGCATTTT. This codes for CASSFSGQPQHF.

The rearrangement joins TRBV7-6 to TRBJ1-1, with 9 positions matching TRBD1. The CDR3 totals 16 residues. The V gene's germline CDR1 is SGHVS and CDR2 FNYEAQ. V shed 2 bases and J 5 bases; nucleotides not matched to a gene: 9. Here the CDR3 DNA reads TGTGCCAGCAGCTTAACTTCGACAGGGGGAGGGACTGAAGCTTTCTTT. Its protein is CASSLTSTGGGTEAFF.

The chain couples TRBV19 to TRBJ1-5; D might be TRBD1 (5 bases). There are 15 residues in the CDR3. From germline, CDR1 is LNHDA and CDR2 SQIVND (reference sequence). Deletions cut 4 bases from V and 0 bases from J, with 10 bases between. The CDR3 sequence is CASSTQGNSNQPQHF. The CDR3 DNA reads as TGTGCCAGTAGTACTCAGGGTAATAGCAATCAGCCCCAGCATTTT.

The V call is TRBV18, the J call TRBJ1-2; 7 bases match TRBD1. The J segment lost 8 bases and the V segment lost 5 bases, leaving 14 bases of the junction unmatched. CDR1 and CDR2 (germline): KGHSH, LQKENI. The CDR3 length is 15 residues. CDR3 residues: CASSSLYGQAEGYTF. DNA for the CDR3: TGTGCCAGCTCATCCCTCTACGGACAGGCGGAGGGCTACACCTTC.

CDR3 region: CASRDTGWEEKLFF. The CDR3 coding sequence is TGTGCCAGCAGGGACACAGGGTGGGAGGAAAAACTGTTTTTT. The V call is TRBV6-5, the J call TRBJ1-4, with D perhaps matching TRBD1 (6 bases). This CDR3 is built from 14 residues. CDR1 and CDR2 from the germline V gene are MNHEY and SVGAGI. V dropped 6 bases and J dropped 8 bases, with 16 bases sitting between them.

V is TRBV11-2 and J is TRBJ1-3; 7 positions agree with TRBD1. CDR1 and CDR2 (germline): SGHAT, FQNNGV. The CDR3 is made up of 16 amino acids. Trimming cost V 1 base and J 2 bases; bases outside gene matches: 5. CDR3 in amino acids: CASSLVGRGAGNTIYF. In DNA, the CDR3 is TGTGCCAGCAGCTTAGTAGGCAGGGGGGCTGGAAACACCATATATTTT.

The V and J genes are TRBV30 and TRBJ2-1, with TRBD2 matching over 12 bases. Unmatched junction bases numbered 2, after V lost 4 bases and J lost 1 base. This CDR3 contains 15 residues. CDR1 and CDR2 (germline): GTSNPN, SVGIG (reference sequence). This chain's CDR3 is CAWTTSGGSYNEQFF. In nucleotides, the CDR3 is TGTGCCTGGACGACTAGCGGGGGTTCCTACAATGAGCAGTTCTTC.

This chain connects TRBV27 to TRBJ1-5; D gene uncertain. Germline assignment: CDR1 MNHEY and CDR2 SMNVEV (reference sequence). This CDR3 contains 12 residues. Trimming shortened V by 5 bases and J by 9 bases, and 11 bases separated the two germline ends. The CDR3 DNA reads as TGTGCCAGCAGTCCCCGGGGTGGGCCCCAGCATTTT. The encoded protein is CASSPRGGPQHF.

V gene TRBV6-5 combines with J gene TRBJ1-2, with D perhaps TRBD1 (5 bases). The germline gives CDR1 MNHEY, CDR2 SVGAGI. V shed 5 bases and J shed 4 bases, with 17 bases lying between them. This CDR3 is built from 15 residues. The CDR3 region is CASSPPGRAAYGYTF. In nucleotides, the CDR3 is TGTGCCAGCAGTCCTCCGGGCAGGGCTGCCTATGGCTACACCTTC.

The CDR3 loop is CASSLGGPGDTGELFF. CDR3 coding DNA: TGTGCCAGCAGCTTAGGGGGACCAGGGGACACCGGGGAGCTGTTTTTT. The rearrangement uses TRBV5-4 and TRBJ2-2, with a possible D match to TRBD1 (6 bases). V was cut by 2 bases and J by 3 bases, with 14 bases left in between. The germline V gene encodes CDR1 SGHNT and CDR2 YYREEE (reference sequence). CDR3 size: 16 residues.

The chain carries TRBV6-5 and TRBJ1-5, with 12 bases fitting TRBD1. The germline CDR1 and CDR2 sequences are MNHEY and SVGAGI. The junction had 4 bases not matched to a gene; V was cut back by 7 bases and J by 3 bases. The CDR3 sequence is 15 residues long. The CDR3 region is CASNWDRGPNQPQHF. CDR3 nucleotides: TGTGCCAGCAACTGGGACAGGGGGCCCAATCAGCCCCAGCATTTT.

DNA for the CDR3: TGTGCCAGCAGCTTCCTCGGGACTAGCGGAACCTACGAGCAGTACGTC. Encoded protein: CASSFLGTSGTYEQYV. V is TRBV7-8 and J is TRBJ2-7, with 11 bases fitting TRBD2. The germline CDR1 and CDR2 sequences are SGHVS and FQNEAQ. CDR3 length: 16 amino acids. Trimming removed 3 bases from V and 2 bases from J; junction bases left unmatched: 6.

The table lists this clone with a count of one. This chain connects TRBV15 to TRBJ1-2; unclear D gene. This CDR3 contains 14 residues. The V gene's germline CDR1 is LNHNV and CDR2 YYDKDF (reference sequence). With 0 bases removed from V and 6 bases from J, the gap between germline ends came to 11 bases. The CDR3 DNA reads TGTGCCACCAGCAGAGATGTCGGCGGGAATGGCTACACCTTC. Residues: CATSRDVGGNGYTF.

This sequence joins TRBV28 and TRBJ1-4; the D is unclear. The V end was cut by 3 bases, the J end by 8 bases, with 7 bases between. Germline V gene lookup returns CDR1 MDHEN and CDR2 SYDVKM. This CDR3 spans 12 amino acids. This CDR3 reads CASSFPGEKLFF. The CDR3 nucleotides are TGTGCCAGCAGTTTTCCGGGGGAAAAACTGTTTTTT.

The chain uses TRBV7-9 and TRBJ1-2, with 11 bases fitting TRBD1. Germline V CDR1 and CDR2: SEHNR, FQNEAQ (reference sequence). This CDR3 is built from 17 residues. V shed 5 bases, J shed 6 bases, and the junction held 14 bases outside the gene matches. The CDR3 region has the DNA TGTGCCAGCAGCCCACCCTGGGACAGGGGGGGGGTGGATGGCTACACCTTC. Residues: CASSPPWDRGGVDGYTF. The complete variable domain, with remaining parts taken from reference TRBV7-9 and TRBJ1-2, reads DTGVSQNPRHKITKRGQNVTFRCDPISEHNRLYWYRQTLGQGPEFLTYFQNEAQLEKSRLLSDRFSAERPKGSFSTLEIQRTEQGDSAMYLCASSPPWDRGGVDGYTFGSGTRLTVV.

This clone was recorded only once. The V call is TRBV18, the J call TRBJ1-2, with D perhaps TRBD1 (5 bases). CDR3 size: 15 residues. Looked up from germline, CDR1 is KGHSH and CDR2 is LQKENI. V was trimmed by 3 bases and J by 2 bases, leaving 13 bases between them. CDR3 sequence (DNA): TGTGCCAGCTCACCCCGCGAGACAGTGAACTATGGCTACACCTTC. Translating gives CASSPRETVNYGYTF.

This clone was observed a few times. V is TRBV6-4 and J is TRBJ2-2; maybe TRBD2 (6 bases). Germline values: CDR1 MRHNA, CDR2 SNTAGT. The CDR3 is 13 amino acids. V was trimmed by 3 bases and J by 8 bases, leaving 10 bases between them. The CDR3 sequence is CASSEEGTGELFF. CDR3 nucleotides: TGTGCCAGCAGTGAGGAGGGAACGGGGGAGCTGTTTTTT.

The gene calls are TRBV19 and TRBJ1-5; D unresolved. Germline V gives CDR1 LNHDA, CDR2 SQIVND (reference sequence). V dropped 2 bases and J dropped 1 base, with 9 bases sitting between them. CDR3 length: 15 amino acids. The CDR3 is CASSISRVSNQPQHF. DNA for the CDR3: TGTGCCAGTAGTATATCGCGGGTAAGCAATCAGCCCCAGCATTTT. Combining the CDR3 with reference TRBV19 and TRBJ1-5 gives the whole variable domain DGGITQSPKYLFRKEGQNVTLSCEQNLNHDAMYWYRQDPGQGLRLIYYSQIVNDFQKGDIAEGYSVSREKKESFPLTVTSAQKNPTAFYLCASSISRVSNQPQHFGDGTRLSIL.

The chain combines TRBV7-2 with TRBJ2-2; 7 bases are shared with TRBD2. The CDR3 has 19 residues. V lost 5 bases, J lost 4 bases, and 19 bases stayed unmatched. The germline CDR1 and CDR2 sequences are SGHTA and FQGNSA. This CDR3 is CASSPPGGGPAHGTGELFF. The DNA of the CDR3 is TGTGCCAGCAGCCCGCCGGGGGGAGGACCGGCCCATGGCACCGGGGAGCTGTTTTTT.

The genes are TRBV4-2 and TRBJ2-1; 9 bases are a match to TRBD2. There are 13 residues in the CDR3. Germline loops: CDR1 LGHNA, CDR2 YNFKEQ. V gave up 3 bases and J gave up 9 bases; unmatched junction bases: 3. The CDR3 sequence is CASSQRGGVEQFF. The CDR3 DNA reads as TGTGCCAGCAGCCAGCGGGGGGGCGTTGAGCAGTTCTTC.

The gene calls are TRBV9 and TRBJ1-4; D gene uncertain. Between the trimmed V and J ends, which lost 4 bases and 0 bases, there was a span of 13 bases. The V gene's germline CDR1 is SGDLS and CDR2 YYNGEE. The CDR3 loop spans 16 amino acids. CDR3: CASSPRGRATNEKLFF. CDR3 nucleotides: TGTGCCAGCAGCCCCAGAGGGAGAGCAACTAATGAAAAACTGTTTTTT.

This clone appeared a few times. The chain joins TRBV3-1 (or the pseudogene TRBV3-2) to TRBJ1-1; D not resolved. This CDR3 is built from 14 residues. V lost 4 bases and J lost 6, with 15 bases in between. Germline-derived CDR1 and CDR2 are LGHDT and YNNKEL (reference sequence). The CDR3 DNA reads TGTGCCAGCAGCCCGGACGGGGTTGGTGCTGAAGCTTTCTTT. This gives the protein CASSPDGVGAEAFF.

In the case of this clone: A junction boundary mismatches the germline segment, possibly from a read error. V usage is TRBV5-1 and J usage is TRBJ2-3, with 10 bases that match TRBD1. From germline, CDR1 is SGHRS and CDR2 YFSETQ. This CDR3 is 15 amino acids long. DNA of the CDR3: TGTGCCAGCAGCTTGGATGGGACAGGGGCAGATACGCAGTATTTT. Its protein is CASSLDGTGADTQYF.

This clone was recorded once. The chain is built from TRBV19 and TRBJ1-2, with D perhaps TRBD1 (5 bases). The CDR3 has 17 residues. V was trimmed by 7 bases and J by 3 bases, leaving 24 bases between them. Germline V gene data show CDR1 as LNHDA and CDR2 as SQIVND (reference sequence). Here the CDR3 DNA reads TGTGCCAGTATCTCAAGACGGTCCGAACGGGGGTACTATGGCTACACCTTC. Translation: CASISRRSERGYYGYTF.

This chain uses TRBV7-9 with TRBJ1-2, with D possibly matching TRBD1 (5 bases). Germline V gene sequence: CDR1 SEHNR, CDR2 FQNEAQ (reference sequence). The CDR3 contains 13 residues. The V gene lost 3 bases and the J gene lost 4 bases, with 9 bases spanning the gap. CDR3 in amino acids: CASSFAGGYGYTF. CDR3 DNA: TGTGCCAGCAGCTTCGCCGGGGGCTATGGCTACACCTTC.

V and J are TRBV28 and TRBJ2-2; 7 bases are shared with TRBD2. The V and J ends lost 6 bases and 2 bases, in that order; junction bases with no gene match: 12. From germline, CDR1 is MDHEN and CDR2 SYDVKM. The CDR3 spans 17 residues. The CDR3 loop reads CASSLSGRAGNTGELFF. In DNA, the CDR3 is TGTGCCAGCAGCCTCTCGGGGCGAGCGGGAAACACCGGGGAGCTGTTTTTT.

The chain carries TRBV18 and TRBJ2-2; TRBD1 aligns across 8 bases. There are 15 residues in the CDR3. Looked up from germline, CDR1 is KGHSH and CDR2 is LQKENI. Unmatched junction bases numbered 4, after V lost 3 bases and J lost 4 bases. CDR3 loop: CASSPGQVGTGELFF. DNA for the CDR3: TGTGCCAGCTCACCGGGACAGGTGGGCACCGGGGAGCTGTTTTTT.

This chain links TRBV19 with TRBJ2-6, with 8 positions matching TRBD1. The CDR3 extends over 18 amino acids. After removal of 4 bases from V and 2 bases from J, the junction contained 10 bases not matched to a gene. CDR1 LNHDA and CDR2 SQIVND come from the germline V gene (reference sequence). CDR3 sequence (DNA): TGTGCCAGTAGTAGCCGCCGGACAGGGTCTCCTGGGGCCAACGTCCTGACTTTC. Translating gives CASSSRRTGSPGANVLTF.

In this sample, this clone turned up once. The chain joins TRBV5-1 to TRBJ1-5; D unclear. The length of the CDR3 is 15 residues. V dropped 0 bases and J dropped 6 bases, with 13 bases sitting between them. CDR1 is SGHRS and CDR2 is YFSETQ in the germline V gene. CDR3 loop: CASSLGPGGGQPQHF. The CDR3 DNA follows: TGCGCCAGCAGCTTGGGGCCGGGAGGAGGTCAGCCCCAGCATTTT.